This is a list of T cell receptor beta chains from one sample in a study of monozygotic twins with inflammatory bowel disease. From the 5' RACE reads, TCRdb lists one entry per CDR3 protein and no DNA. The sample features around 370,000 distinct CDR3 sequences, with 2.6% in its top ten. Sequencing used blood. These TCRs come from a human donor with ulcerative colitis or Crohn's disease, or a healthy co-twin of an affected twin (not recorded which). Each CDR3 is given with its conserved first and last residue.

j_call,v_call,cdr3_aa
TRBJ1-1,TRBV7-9,CASRSQGGAEAFF
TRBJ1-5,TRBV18,CASSPFRESQPQHF
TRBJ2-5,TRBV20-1,CSARSTTEPQETQYF
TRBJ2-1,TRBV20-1,CSARDRSGAWYEQFF
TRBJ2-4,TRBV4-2,CASSQDPQGRTKNIQYF
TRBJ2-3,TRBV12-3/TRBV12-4,CASSLDGTGWEVTSTDTQYF
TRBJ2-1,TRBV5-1,CASSLGGTTSNEQFF
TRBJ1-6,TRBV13,CASSGPDTNSPLHF
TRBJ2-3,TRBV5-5,CASSLDATYTDTQYF
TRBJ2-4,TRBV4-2,CASSHVELDGKNIQYF
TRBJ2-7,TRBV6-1,CASSVRDTSYEQYF
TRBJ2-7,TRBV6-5,CASSYWEGYEQYF
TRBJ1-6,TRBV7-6,CASSLVAGVKPNLHF
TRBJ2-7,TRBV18,CASSPYRDRAYEQYF
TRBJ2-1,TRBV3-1,CASSQVGGGQYNEQFF